This is a list of T cell receptor beta chains from one sample in a study of blood T cell repertoires in COVID-19. Data came from immunoSEQ multiplex PCR; TCRdb stores just in-frame clones and leaves some out. This table holds 140,000 or so clones, roughly 79% found once. Specimen: peripheral blood. Source of these receptors: a man aged 50 to 59 with active or convalescent COVID-19. The CDR3 runs from the conserved cysteine through the conserved F or W. A D gene is named only where the DNA matches it firmly. The size field is filled for only some rows; it gives once, few, many or a size class.

D	V	J	size	CDR3	DNA
TRBD2	TRBV4-2	TRBJ2-7	.	CASSQLTGGPASYEQYF	TGTGCCAGCAGCCAACTGACGGGAGGGCCCGCCTCCTACGAGCAGTACTTC
TRBD2	TRBV30	TRBJ2-3	.	CAWVTSGHSTDTQYF	TGTGCCTGGGTGACTAGCGGACATAGCACAGATACGCAGTATTTT
TRBD2	TRBV9	TRBJ2-7	.	CASSVGLSGRSYEQYF	TGTGCCAGCAGCGTAGGATTAAGCGGGAGAAGCTACGAGCAGTACTTC
.	TRBV2	TRBJ2-7	.	CASRPLLYEQYF	TGTGCCAGCAGGCCGTTACTCTACGAGCAGTACTTC
TRBD1	TRBV5-1	TRBJ2-7	.	CASSLGGGDRLYEQYF	TGCGCCAGCAGCTTGGGGGGTGGGGACAGGCTCTACGAGCAGTACTTC
.	TRBV27	TRBJ2-3	few	CASSSPGYYSTDTQYF	TGTGCCAGCAGTTCTCCAGGGTACTATAGCACAGATACGCAGTATTTT
TRBD2	TRBV7-8	TRBJ2-3	.	CASSLESRTSGRRASNTQYF	TGTGCCAGCAGCTTAGAATCCAGGACTAGCGGGAGAAGGGCCTCCAATACGCAGTATTTT
TRBD2	TRBV2	TRBJ2-1	.	CASSSGLGVDEQFF	TGTGCCAGCAGCTCCGGACTAGGAGTAGATGAGCAGTTCTTC
TRBD1	TRBV14	TRBJ2-5	.	CASSQTGGVFLETQYF	TGTGCCAGCAGCCAAACAGGGGGCGTTTTCTTGGAGACCCAGTACTTC
TRBD2	TRBV7-3	TRBJ2-1	.	CASSSGLAAQGANEQFF	TGTGCCAGCAGCTCAGGACTAGCGGCCCAGGGGGCCAATGAGCAGTTCTTC
.	TRBV6-1	TRBJ2-2	.	CASSEDGEAGELFF	TGTGCCAGCAGTGAAGATGGTGAGGCCGGGGAGCTGTTTTTT
TRBD1	TRBV12-3/TRBV12-4	TRBJ1-1	.	CASSLDRATEAFF	TGTGCCAGCAGCCTGGACAGGGCGACTGAAGCTTTCTTT
TRBD1	TRBV19	TRBJ2-3	once	CASSNPDRGPSTDTQYF	TGTGCCAGTAGTAACCCGGACAGGGGGCCGAGCACAGATACGCAGTATTTT
TRBD2	TRBV24-1	TRBJ2-3	.	CATSDGTLATPLDTQYF	TGTGCCACCAGTGATGGAACACTAGCGACCCCCTTAGATACGCAGTATTTT
.	TRBV28	TRBJ1-3	.	CASSSQGRGNTIYF	TGTGCCAGCAGTTCCCAGGGTCGTGGAAACACCATATATTTT
TRBD1	TRBV28	TRBJ1-4	.	CASTPGGTGGEKLFF	TGTGCCAGCACCCCCGGCGGGACAGGGGGGGAAAAACTGTTTTTT
.	TRBV5-6	TRBJ2-7	.	CASSRGGYEQYF	TGTGCCAGCAGCCGGGGAGGCTACGAGCAGTACTTC
.	TRBV6-5	TRBJ1-6	once	CASSFTPENSPLHF	TGTGCCAGCAGCTTCACCCCCGAGAATTCACCCCTCCACTTT
TRBD2	TRBV10-3	TRBJ2-1	once	CAISGAGIAGGQYNEQFF	TGTGCCATCAGTGGGGCTGGGATAGCGGGAGGCCAATACAATGAGCAGTTCTTC
TRBD2	TRBV7-3	TRBJ2-5	once	CASSLKREGRRETQYF	TGTGCCAGCAGCTTAAAGCGGGAGGGGCGGCGAGAGACCCAGTACTTC
TRBD1	TRBV6-5	TRBJ1-5	few	CASRGTGGQPQHF	TGTGCCAGCAGGGGAACAGGGGGGCAGCCCCAGCATTTT
TRBD1	TRBV19	TRBJ1-4	few	CASSFPGTVEKLFF	TGTGCCAGTAGTTTCCCCGGGACAGTTGAAAAACTGTTTTTT
TRBD2	TRBV4-2	TRBJ2-2	.	CASSRTLAVTNTGELFF	TGTGCCAGCAGCCGAACACTAGCGGTAACGAACACCGGGGAGCTGTTTTTT
.	TRBV28	TRBJ2-1	.	CASSFISNYNEQFF	TGTGCCAGCAGTTTCATCAGTAACTACAATGAGCAGTTCTTC
.	TRBV4-2	TRBJ2-2	.	CASSQDTSTYTGELFF	TGTGCCAGCAGCCAAGATACATCCACCTACACCGGGGAGCTGTTTTTT
.	TRBV5-1	TRBJ1-1	.	CASSPRELNTEAFF	TGCGCCAGCAGCCCTCGGGAGCTGAACACTGAAGCTTTCTTT
TRBD1	TRBV5-1	TRBJ2-7	.	CASSPTGTGVAEQYF	TGCGCCAGCAGCCCGACCGGGACAGGGGTTGCCGAGCAGTACTTC
TRBD1	TRBV6-5	TRBJ1-3	.	CASSLRQGAGNTIYF	TGTGCCAGCAGTTTACGGCAGGGGGCCGGAAACACCATATATTTT
.	TRBV25-1	TRBJ2-3	.	CASSEQRAPSTDTQYF	TGTGCCAGCAGTGAACAGCGGGCCCCTAGCACAGATACGCAGTATTTT
.	TRBV7-2	TRBJ2-5	.	CASSWTAEGRETQYF	TGTGCCAGCAGCTGGACCGCGGAGGGCCGGGAGACCCAGTACTTC
TRBD1	TRBV5-6	TRBJ1-1	.	CASSLDRGDTEAFF	TGTGCCAGCAGCTTGGACAGGGGGGACACTGAAGCTTTCTTT